This TCR beta chain was found in a study of OX40 agonist ivuxolimab in advanced cancers. Study-level points and caveats: Relatively little clonal expansion, among the lowest observed, appeared in partial responders at 0.1-3.0 mg/kg. At 0.1 to 3.0 mg/kg and by week 6, CD4+ and CD8+ T cells in the blood had expanded clonally.

The table came from immunoSEQ multiplex PCR; TCRdb's copy has only in-frame clones and leaves some out. The data show fewer than 100,000 clones, roughly 90% seen once. Patients were excluded for autoimmune disease history or systemic immunosuppression. To note about this clone: The antigen is not known.

The input for sequencing was CD4+ or CD8+ T cells sorted from blood, taken in a trial of the OX40 agonist ivuxolimab. This clonotype originated in an adult with an advanced solid tumor such as melanoma, head and neck, liver or kidney cancer.

In DNA, the CDR3 is TGTGCCAGTAGTATCTGGGGACCTGGGGCCAACGTCCTGACTTTC. This sequence encodes CASSIWGPGANVLTF. This chain connects TRBV19 to TRBJ2-6, with D perhaps TRBD1 or TRBD2 (5 bases each). Deletions cut 3 bases from V and 2 bases from J, with 8 bases between. The germline V gene encodes CDR1 LNHDA and CDR2 SQIVND (reference sequence). The CDR3 runs 15 residues.